The entry below describes one T cell receptor beta chain. There is no known antigen for this receptor. No qualities accompany the bases; no much larger clone lies one base away. The source of the sample is a study of control samples from healthy donors and cancer patients (dated by TCRdb to about 2020). To prepare the library, the immunoSEQ multiplex PCR assay was applied. Drawn from immuneACCESS, this table holds only the in-frame rearrangements with V and J called that TCRdb kept. Clones are partly lost; checked studies trace under half to an unresolved V gene and leave the rest unexplained. This sample is represented by fewer than 200,000 clones; about 90% of them were singletons. Of the sample, about 1.4% is held by the ten largest clones. The V end loses 5 bases and the J end loses 1 base, and a stretch of 5 bases separates them. From cysteine to phenylalanine, the CDR3 is 12 amino acids long. The only DNA kept is the CDR3, 36 bases in frame from the first base. The germline V gene encodes CDR1 SQVTM and CDR2 ANQGSEA.

Sequenced input: blood. This TCR derives from a woman aged 50 to 65 in good health. Rearrangement joined TRBV29-1 to TRBJ1-4, with the identity of the D gene unclear. The sequenced DNA is TGCAGCGTTATAGGAACTAATGAAAAACTGTTTTTT. The encoded protein is CSVIGTNEKLFF.